These 11 T cell receptor beta chains were sequenced from one sample in a study of OX40 agonist ivuxolimab in advanced cancers. Assay used: immunoSEQ multiplex PCR; TCRdb lists only in-frame clones, some missing. The sample shows approximately 84,000 clones, roughly 87% of them seen only once. The sequences come from CD4+ or CD8+ T cells sorted from blood, collected in a trial of the OX40 agonist ivuxolimab. These receptors all stem from an adult with an advanced solid tumor such as melanoma, head and neck, liver or kidney cancer.

The genes are TRBV27 and TRBJ1-2, with D perhaps TRBD1 (6 bases). V lost 5 bases and J lost 7, with 11 bases in between. CDR1 and CDR2 from the germline V gene are MNHEY and SMNVEV (reference sequence). The CDR3 length is 12 residues. This CDR3 is CASSHEGVGYTF. CDR3 DNA sequence: TGTGCCAGCAGTCACGAGGGGGTTGGCTACACCTTC.

This sequence joins TRBV5-4 and TRBJ2-2; D gene ambiguous. Deletions cut 2 bases from V and 2 bases from J, with 13 bases between. The CDR3 spans 16 residues. The germline V gene encodes CDR1 SGHNT and CDR2 YYREEE (reference sequence). Written as DNA, the CDR3 is TGTGCCAGCAGCTTCCCGGCGGCAGCTAACACCGGGGAGCTGTTTTTT. It yields the protein CASSFPAAANTGELFF.

V and J are TRBV27 and TRBJ2-1; TRBD2 agrees at 11 bases. The V gene end was trimmed by 6 bases and the J gene end by 3 bases; junction bases not matched to a gene: 10. The CDR3 is 17 amino acids. In germline, CDR1 is MNHEY, CDR2 SMNVEV (reference sequence). CDR3 DNA: TGTGCCAGCAGCCTAGCTAGCGGGGGGACCCTCTACAATGAGCAGTTCTTC. The encoded protein is CASSLASGGTLYNEQFF.

V is TRBV4-3 and J is TRBJ2-3; TRBD2 matches 9 bases. J was trimmed by 1 base and V by 1 base; bases with no gene match: 6. In germline, CDR1 is LGHNA, CDR2 YSLEER. The CDR3 consists of 17 residues. The CDR3 DNA sequence: TGCGCCAGCAGCCAAGGGGTTGCGGGAGGGGGCACAGATACGCAGTATTTT. Its protein product is CASSQGVAGGGTDTQYF.

Here the CDR3 reads CASSLRVVGFF. The CDR3 DNA is TGTGCCAGCAGCTTAAGGGTCGTTGGTTTCTTT. J is TRBJ1-1 and V is TRBV7-3; no definite D call. Trimming stripped 1 base from V and 13 bases from J, with 10 bases between. CDR3 size: 11 residues. Germline V gene sequence: CDR1 SGHTA, CDR2 FQGTGA.

The V call is TRBV10-3, the J call TRBJ1-1; D call uncertain. The CDR3 is made up of 14 amino acids. V lost 3 bases and J 4 bases, leaving 12 bases between the germline ends. Germline V CDR1 and CDR2: ENHRY, SYGVKD. CDR3 bases: TGTGCCATCAGTGATTTGTGGGAGCGCACTGAAGCTTTCTTT. It encodes CAISDLWERTEAFF.

The V call is TRBV5-4, the J call TRBJ1-2, with 9 bases that match TRBD1. V lost 2 bases and J lost 5; bases outside the gene matches: 4. This CDR3 has 14 amino acids. From germline, CDR1 is SGHNT and CDR2 YYREEE (reference sequence). DNA of the CDR3: TGTGCCAGCAGCTTTCCGACAGGGGGGTATGGCTACACCTTC. Translated, it gives CASSFPTGGYGYTF.

The chain is built from TRBV4-1 and TRBJ1-1; D uncertain. CDR1 and CDR2 from the germline V gene are MGHRA and YSYEKL. This CDR3 comprises 12 residues. V lost 3 bases, J lost 2 bases, and 4 bases lay in between. CDR3 nucleotide sequence: TGCGCCAGCAGCCAGCATAACACTGAAGCTTTCTTT. Translated: CASSQHNTEAFF.

The CDR3 DNA is TGTGCCAGCAGCTTCAGGGGGCGTACCTCTGAAGCTTTCTTT. It translates to CASSFRGRTSEAFF. V gene TRBV7-3 combines with J gene TRBJ1-1; 8 nucleotides match TRBD1. The germline V gene encodes CDR1 SGHTA and CDR2 FQGTGA. The J segment lost 6 bases and the V segment lost 3 bases, leaving 6 bases of the junction unmatched. The CDR3 sequence is 14 residues long.

V usage is TRBV2 and J usage is TRBJ2-3, with TRBD2 matching over 8 bases. CDR3 size: 13 residues. The junction had 6 bases not matched to a gene; V was cut back by 9 bases and J by 4 bases. CDR1 is SNHLY, CDR2 FYNNEI, per germline. The CDR3 is CASASGGADTQYF. The CDR3 DNA is TGTGCCAGTGCTTCGGGGGGGGCAGATACGCAGTATTTT.

Written as DNA, the CDR3 is TGTGCCATCAGTGAAGTCGGGAGCTCCTATAATTCACCCCTCCACTTT. Residues: CAISEVGSSYNSPLHF. The J gene is TRBJ1-6, the V gene TRBV10-3; no clear D gene. The germline CDR1 and CDR2 sequences are ENHRY and SYGVKD. V lost 3 bases and J 0 bases, leaving 9 bases between the germline ends. The CDR3 has 16 amino acids.